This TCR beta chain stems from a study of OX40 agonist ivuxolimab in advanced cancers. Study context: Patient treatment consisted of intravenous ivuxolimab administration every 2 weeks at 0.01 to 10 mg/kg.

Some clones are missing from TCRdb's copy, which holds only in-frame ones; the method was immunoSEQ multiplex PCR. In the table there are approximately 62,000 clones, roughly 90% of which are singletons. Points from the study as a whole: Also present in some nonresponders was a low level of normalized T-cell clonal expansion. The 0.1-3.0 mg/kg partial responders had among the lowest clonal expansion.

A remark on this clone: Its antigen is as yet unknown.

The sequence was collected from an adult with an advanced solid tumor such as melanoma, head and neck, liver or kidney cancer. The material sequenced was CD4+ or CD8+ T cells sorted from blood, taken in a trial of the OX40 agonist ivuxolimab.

CDR3 loop: CASSFSGDSGNTIYF. The CDR3 DNA reads as TGCGCCAGCAGCTTTTCGGGCGACTCTGGAAACACCATATATTTT. The chain employs TRBV5-1 and TRBJ1-3; unclear D gene. Germline CDR1 and CDR2: SGHRS and YFSETQ. The CDR3 consists of 15 residues. Trimming left V 2 bases short and J 0 bases short, with 9 bases between.